This entry describes one TCR beta chain. The CDR3 runs to 19 residues. Losses at the gene ends were 5 bases for V and 8 bases for J; bases not matched to a gene: 17. These data come from a study of patients and donors after allogeneic stem cell transplantation. Via MiXCR, TCRdb re-called the RT-PCR reads, giving one row per CDR3 protein. The sample carries some 880,000 distinct CDR3 sequences, more than 15% recorded once. This chain joins TRBV12-3 or TRBV12-4 and TRBJ2-1, with TRBD2 identical over 14 bases. This receptor was obtained from a human donor who was either an allogeneic HSCT recipient or a stem cell or donor lymphocyte infusion donor (not recorded which). It is not recorded whose cells these are; they may come from a transplant donor. Sequencing was carried out using blood, either unsorted or a sorted T cell fraction (not recorded which). The CDR3 nucleotides read TGTGCCAGCAGTCAACTCCCCGGGACTAGCGGGAGACCTGGGTATGAGCAGTTCTTC. Translation gives CASSQLPGTSGRPGYEQFF.